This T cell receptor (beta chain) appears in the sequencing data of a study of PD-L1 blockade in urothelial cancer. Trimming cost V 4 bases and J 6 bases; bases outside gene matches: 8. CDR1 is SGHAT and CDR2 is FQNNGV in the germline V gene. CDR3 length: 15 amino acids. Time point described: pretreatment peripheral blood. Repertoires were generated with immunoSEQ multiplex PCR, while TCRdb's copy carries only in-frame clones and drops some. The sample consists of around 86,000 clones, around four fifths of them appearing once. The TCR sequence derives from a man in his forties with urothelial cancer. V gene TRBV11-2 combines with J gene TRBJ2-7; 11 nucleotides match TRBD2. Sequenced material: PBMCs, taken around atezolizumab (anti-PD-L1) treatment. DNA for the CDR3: TGTGCCAGCAGCTCGACCGGGACTAGCGGCTTCGAGCAGTACTTC. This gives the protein CASSSTGTSGFEQYF.